This TCR beta chain was profiled in a study of cytomegalovirus exposure and HLA in healthy donors. V shed 4 bases and J shed 0 bases, with 15 bases lying between them. The CDR3 totals 15 residues. The germline CDR1 and CDR2 sequences are GTSNPN and SVGIG (reference sequence). With 60 Vbeta and 13 Jbeta primers, the PCR was carried out. Here immunoSEQ multiplex PCR was the method, and the copy in TCRdb shows in-frame clones only, minus some. The sample includes under 75,000 clones. Sample: PBMCs. The V and J genes are TRBV30 and TRBJ1-2; TRBD1 might be the D (5 bases). The TCR comes from a female donor in good health and CMV-seropositive. The CDR3 DNA reads TGTGCCTGGACCCCGAAGGGGATCACTAACTATGGCTACACCTTC. It translates to CAWTPKGITNYGYTF.